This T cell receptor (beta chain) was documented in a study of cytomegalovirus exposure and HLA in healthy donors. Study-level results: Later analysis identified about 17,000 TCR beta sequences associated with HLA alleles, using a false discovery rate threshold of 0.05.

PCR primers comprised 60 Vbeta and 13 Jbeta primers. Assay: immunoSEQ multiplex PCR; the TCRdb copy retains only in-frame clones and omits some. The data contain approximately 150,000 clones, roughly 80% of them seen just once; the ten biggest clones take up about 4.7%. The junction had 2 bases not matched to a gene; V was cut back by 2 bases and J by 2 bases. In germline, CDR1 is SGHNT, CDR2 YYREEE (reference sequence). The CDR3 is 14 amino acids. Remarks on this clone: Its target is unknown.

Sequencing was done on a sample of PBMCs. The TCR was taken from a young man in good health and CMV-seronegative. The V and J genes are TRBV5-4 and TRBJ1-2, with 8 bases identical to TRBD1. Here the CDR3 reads CASSFWTGNYGYTF. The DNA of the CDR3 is TGTGCCAGCAGCTTCTGGACAGGGAACTATGGCTACACCTTC.